A single sample is the source of the 5 T cell receptor beta chains below, sequenced in a study of PD-L1 blockade in urothelial cancer (dated by TCRdb to between 2016 and 2019). Taken with the paper, the label for time point translates to: peripheral blood 6 weeks after treatment start. The library came from the immunoSEQ multiplex PCR assay. TCRdb obtained this table from immuneACCESS and retained in-frame rearrangements with V and J assigned. These tables miss some clones; where compared with another copy, unresolved V genes account for less than half of the shortfall, and the remainder is unexplained. The sample table holds some 120,000 clones, of which 86% were seen once. The biggest ten clones account for approximately 2.4% of the sample. The sample in question was PBMCs, obtained around atezolizumab (anti-PD-L1) treatment. All receptors come from a man between 50 and 59 years old with urothelial cancer.

The rearrangement joins TRBV5-1 to TRBJ1-5; 9 positions match TRBD1. Unmatched junction bases numbered 11, after V lost 0 bases and J lost 1 base. The CDR3 is made up of 19 amino acids. In germline, CDR1 is SGHRS, CDR2 YFSETQ. For the CDR3, the DNA is TGCGCCAGCAGCTTGGGACCACAGGGGGCTCGTAAGAGCAATCAGCCCCAGCATTTT. Translation gives CASSLGPQGARKSNQPQHF.

The chain employs TRBV28 and TRBJ2-5; unclear D gene. The ends were cut back, 3 bases at V and 4 bases at J, with 12 bases in the middle. There are 14 residues in the CDR3. The germline V gene has CDR1 MDHEN and CDR2 SYDVKM. The CDR3 protein is CASSFRGVRETQYF. DNA of the CDR3: TGTGCCAGCAGTTTTAGAGGAGTGAGAGAGACCCAGTACTTC.

The rearrangement uses TRBV28 and TRBJ1-5; tentative D call: TRBD1 (6 bases). CDR1 MDHEN and CDR2 SYDVKM come from the germline V gene. There are 17 residues in the CDR3. V shed 3 bases and J shed 4 bases, with 19 bases lying between them. Here the CDR3 reads CASSFLRSFTGNQPQHF. CDR3 coding DNA: TGTGCCAGCAGTTTCCTCCGGTCCTTCACAGGGAATCAGCCCCAGCATTTT.

About this clone: Mismatch with germline at one junction end may stem from a read error. The rearrangement joins TRBV6-6 to TRBJ1-6, with TRBD1 matching 10 bases. The CDR3 length is 13 residues. Looked up from germline, CDR1 is MNHNY and CDR2 is SVGAGI (reference sequence). The CDR3 loop is CASSYNREGQGTF. The CDR3 DNA sequence: TGTGCCAGCAGTTACAATAGGGAGGGACAGGGGACGTTT.

V gene TRBV11-2 combines with J gene TRBJ1-1; D may be TRBD1 (5 bases). The CDR3 totals 13 residues. From germline, CDR1 is SGHAT and CDR2 FQNNGV. The V end was cut by 6 bases, the J end by 4 bases, with 12 bases between. CDR3 protein: CASRSLGPTEAFF. CDR3 coding DNA: TGTGCCAGCAGATCTCTGGGGCCCACTGAAGCTTTCTTT.